The 18 T cell receptor beta chains reported below all come from one sample, sequenced in a study of neurological immune-mediated disorders. From the 5' RACE reads, TCRdb called clonotypes with MiXCR, one entry per CDR3 protein. The sample lists roughly 39,000 distinct CDR3 sequences, more than 4.5% occurring once. Sequences were obtained from CD4+ T cells from blood. These receptors were taken from a man younger than 35 in good health.

This clonotype showed up many times. This chain uses TRBV20-1 with TRBJ2-5, with 8 bases identical to TRBD2. There are 15 residues in the CDR3. Germline V gene sequence: CDR1 DFQATT, CDR2 SNEGSKA (reference sequence). Unmatched junction bases numbered 6, after V lost 3 bases and J lost 0 bases. The CDR3 DNA is TGCAGTGCTAGTCCCAGCGGGGGCTACCAAGAGACCCAGTACTTC. Translation: CSASPSGGYQETQYF.

At least ten counts were recorded for this clonotype. The rearrangement joins TRBV29-1 to TRBJ2-7; a possible D gene is TRBD1 (7 bases). V shed 3 bases and J shed 1 base, with 16 bases lying between them. The CDR3 covers 15 residues. CDR1 is SQVTM and CDR2 is ANQGSEA in the germline V gene. Here the CDR3 DNA reads TGCAGCGTTGATTATCGGGCAGGGGGGTCCTACGAGCAGTACTTC. It specifies CSVDYRAGGSYEQYF.

This chain connects TRBV6-5 to TRBJ2-3; tentative D call: TRBD1 (6 bases). Germline V lookup: CDR1 MNHEY, CDR2 SVGAGI. V was pared by 0 bases and J by 2 bases, with 9 bases between. The CDR3 has 15 amino acids. CDR3: CASSYSGATTDTQYF. CDR3 in DNA: TGTGCCAGCAGTTACTCGGGGGCTACCACAGATACGCAGTATTTT.

This clonotype was counted many times. V usage is TRBV11-3 and J usage is TRBJ2-2; TRBD2 might be the D (6 bases). The germline V gene has CDR1 SGHNT and CDR2 YENEEA. V was pared by 5 bases and J by 1 base, with 17 bases between. The CDR3 has 17 residues. CDR3 sequence: CASSPTRGIQNTGELFF. The DNA for the CDR3 is TGTGCCAGCAGCCCCACTCGGGGGATTCAGAACACCGGGGAGCTGTTTTTT.

This clonotype showed up many times. The rearrangement links TRBV29-1 to TRBJ1-1; D not resolved. CDR3 length: 14 residues. Between the trimmed V and J ends, which lost 4 bases and 1 base, there was a span of 13 bases. CDR1 is SQVTM, CDR2 ANQGSEA, per germline. The CDR3 reads CSVVGQHSNTEAFF. The CDR3 region has the DNA TGCAGCGTTGTAGGGCAGCATTCGAACACTGAAGCTTTCTTT. Supplemented by reference TRBV29-1 and TRBJ1-1, the full variable domain reads SAVISQKPSRDICQRGTSLTIQCQVDSQVTMMFWYRQQPGQSLTLIATANQGSEATYESGFVIDKFPISRPNLTFSTLTVSNMSPEDSSIYLCSVVGQHSNTEAFFGQGTRLTVV.

In this sample, this clonotype turned up many times. CDR3 in amino acids: CASSLVGSGNTIYF. CDR3 DNA: TGTGCCAGCAGCTTGGTCGGCAGTGGAAACACCATATATTTT. This chain joins TRBV7-9 and TRBJ1-3, with D unclear. V was pared by 3 bases and J by 3 bases, with 9 bases between. The CDR3 length is 14 residues. The germline CDR1 and CDR2 sequences are SEHNR and FQNEAQ (reference sequence).

This clonotype was detected many times. The J gene is TRBJ1-2, the V gene TRBV29-1; the D is unclear. Germline assignment: CDR1 SQVTM and CDR2 ANQGSEA. V was cut by 6 bases and J by 1 base, with 9 bases left in between. The length of the CDR3 is 12 residues. CDR3 residues: CSVGLNNYGYTF. The DNA of the CDR3 is TGCAGCGTCGGACTTAATAACTATGGCTACACCTTC.

Many counts were recorded for this clonotype. The gene calls are TRBV20-1 and TRBJ2-2; the D is unclear. The ends were cut back, 3 bases at V and 3 bases at J, with 8 bases in the middle. This CDR3 contains 13 residues. The germline V gene encodes CDR1 DFQATT and CDR2 SNEGSKA (reference sequence). The CDR3 here is CSARNRYTGELFF. CDR3 nucleotides: TGCAGTGCTAGGAACAGATACACCGGGGAGCTGTTTTTT.

The table lists this clonotype with many counts. The chain recombines TRBV6-5 with TRBJ2-5; D is unresolved. CDR3 length equals 14 residues. Trimming stripped 0 bases from V and 7 bases from J, with 12 bases between. The V gene's germline CDR1 is MNHEY and CDR2 SVGAGI. For the CDR3, the DNA is TGTGCCAGCAGTTACTCCCGCCCCTCAGGGACCCAGTACTTC. Translation: CASSYSRPSGTQYF.

Ten or more counts support this clonotype. CDR3 amino acids: CASSVDSIGATNEKLFF. CDR3 coding DNA: TGTGCCAGCAGCGTCGACTCAATTGGGGCAACTAATGAAAAACTGTTTTTT. The chain joins TRBV11-1 to TRBJ1-4; D gene uncertain. Trimming took off 5 bases at V and 0 bases at J, with 16 bases between the two ends. CDR3 size: 17 residues. Germline assignment: CDR1 SGHAT and CDR2 FQDESV (reference sequence).

This clonotype was seen a handful of times. The CDR3 here is CSAFDRAPDVEQFF. CDR3 in DNA: TGCAGTGCTTTCGACAGGGCGCCGGACGTTGAGCAGTTCTTC. This chain links TRBV20-1 with TRBJ2-1; 7 bases are a match to TRBD1. After removal of 5 bases from V and 9 bases from J, the junction contained 13 bases not matched to a gene. The germline CDR1 and CDR2 sequences are DFQATT and SNEGSKA (reference sequence). The CDR3 contains 14 residues.

In this sample, this clonotype turned up many times. The CDR3 sequence: CASSYSRGLAGWGEQFF. CDR3 sequence (DNA): TGTGCCAGCAGTTACAGCCGGGGACTAGCGGGGTGGGGGGAGCAGTTCTTC. This chain joins TRBV6-2 or TRBV6-3 and TRBJ2-1, with 13 bases lining up with TRBD2. Germline-derived CDR1 and CDR2 are MNHEY and SVGEGT. The junction had 11 bases not matched to a gene; V was cut back by 2 bases and J by 10 bases. The CDR3 extends over 17 amino acids.

In its sample, this clonotype ranks as medium-sized. The CDR3 loop reads CASSSGTVKETQYF. In nucleotides, the CDR3 is TGTGCCAGCAGTTCCGGGACAGTTAAAGAGACCCAGTACTTC. The V gene is TRBV28, the J gene TRBJ2-5, with 7 bases matching TRBD1. Germline V gene data show CDR1 as MDHEN and CDR2 as SYDVKM. Trimming cost V 4 bases and J 3 bases; bases outside gene matches: 5. The CDR3 totals 14 residues.

This clonotype came up many times. The V call is TRBV28, the J call TRBJ2-2, with D perhaps TRBD1 (6 bases). Per germline, CDR1 MDHEN and CDR2 SYDVKM. V shed 6 bases and J shed 1 base, with 12 bases lying between them. The CDR3 sequence is 15 residues long. CDR3 nucleotide sequence: TGTGCCAGCAGGTCCTACAGGGTGAACACCGGGGAGCTGTTTTTT. It yields the protein CASRSYRVNTGELFF.

This clonotype was seen at least ten times. The genes are TRBV7-2 and TRBJ2-5, with a tentative D call TRBD2 (5 bases). Germline V gene lookup returns CDR1 SGHTA and CDR2 FQGNSA. This CDR3 region has 14 residues. V was pared by 5 bases and J by 1 base, with 11 bases between. In nucleotides, the CDR3 is TGTGCCAGCAGCCGTGGACTCAGCCAAGAGACCCAGTACTTC. Protein sequence: CASSRGLSQETQYF.

This clonotype was counted ten times or more. This chain joins TRBV25-1 and TRBJ1-2; 8 nucleotides align to TRBD1. Germline-derived CDR1 and CDR2 are MGHDK and SYGVNS. The CDR3 runs to 14 residues. Trimming cost V 7 bases and J 8 bases; bases outside gene matches: 12. CDR3 bases: TGTGCCAGCACGCAGGGGGCCCTCGAAGGGGGCTACACCTTC. The encoded protein is CASTQGALEGGYTF.

The table lists this clonotype with many counts. As DNA, the CDR3 is TGTGCCAGCAGCCGAGAAGGGGACAGAGTCACAGATACGCAGTATTTT. Its translation: CASSREGDRVTDTQYF. The rearrangement uses TRBV7-6 and TRBJ2-3; 7 bases are shared with TRBD1. The CDR3 has 16 residues. Germline V gene data show CDR1 as SGHVS and CDR2 as FNYEAQ. Trimming at V came to 5 bases and at J to 2 bases, leaving 10 bases not matched to a gene.

This clonotype has at least ten counts. The rearrangement uses TRBV21-1 and TRBJ2-5; TRBD2, the table's D call, lacks a check against the DNA. TRBV21-1 is described as a pseudogene. The CDR3 covers 17 residues. The CDR3 region is CASSKGTSGLEAETQYF. CDR3 DNA sequence: TGTGCCAGCAGCAAAGGAACCTCGGGATTAGAAGCGGAGACCCAGTACTTC.